Each of the 27 T cell receptor beta chains below was sequenced from the same sample in a study of human T cells and chemical hapten exposure. TCRdb redid the calling of the RACE reads with MiXCR, one entry per CDR3 protein. The sample consists of about 190,000 distinct CDR3 sequences, more than 20% of them appearing once. Time point meaning: patch test 3, about 24 weeks after DPC sensitization. Treatment reported: therapeutic diphenylcyclopropenone sensitization with weekly scalp DPC. Specimen: whole blood, collected in connection with sensitization to the hapten diphenylcyclopropenone (DPC). The receptors originated from a woman in her thirties or forties with alopecia areata. Some clones in this sample may be carry-over from other donors' samples.

The chain joins TRBV10-3 to TRBJ2-3; 10 bases fit TRBD2. Germline CDR1 reads ENHRY; CDR2 reads SYGVKD. The CDR3 spans 14 residues. V gave up 10 bases and J gave up 2 bases; unmatched junction bases: 6. CDR3 loop: CATHGLADTDTQYF. The CDR3, as DNA: TGTGCCACCCACGGACTAGCGGACACAGATACGCAGTATTTT.

The V call is TRBV29-1, the J call TRBJ2-1, with D hard to call. V dropped 6 bases and J dropped 5 bases, with 8 bases sitting between them. The germline CDR1 and CDR2 sequences are SQVTM and ANQGSEA. The CDR3 has 11 residues. CDR3 sequence (DNA): TGCAGCGTGAGGTTAAACAATGAGCAGTTCTTC. Translated, it gives CSVRLNNEQFF.

This chain uses TRBV7-2 with TRBJ2-1; D tentatively fits TRBD1 or TRBD2 (5 bases each). This CDR3 is built from 14 residues. CDR1 is SGHTA and CDR2 is FQGNSA in the germline V gene. Between the trimmed V and J ends, which lost 5 bases and 12 bases, there was a span of 20 bases. In nucleotides, the CDR3 is TGTGCCAGCAGCCCAACGTTGGGACCCCAAGGGCAGTTCTTC. Translating it yields CASSPTLGPQGQFF. The variable domain in full, with the rest retrieved from reference TRBV7-2 and TRBJ2-1, is GAGVSQSPSNKVTEKGKDVELRCDPISGHTALYWYRQSLGQGLEFLIYFQGNSAPDKSGLPSDRFSAERTGGSVSTLTIQRTQQEDSAVYLCASSPTLGPQGQFFGPGTRLTVL.

V usage is TRBV6-1 and J usage is TRBJ1-6; 7 bases are a match to TRBD1. The germline gives CDR1 MNHNS, CDR2 SASEGT. The V segment lost 8 bases and the J segment 3 bases; nucleotides outside the gene matches: 7. The CDR3 contains 15 residues. CDR3 bases: TGTGCCAGCGCCCTAGGGGACAGCTATAATTCACCCCTCCACTTT. Its translation is CASALGDSYNSPLHF.

CDR3 amino acids: CASSLQGAQIGGYTF. CDR3 in DNA: TGCGCCAGCAGCTTGCAGGGAGCCCAAATCGGTGGCTACACCTTC. The V gene is TRBV5-1, the J gene TRBJ1-2; D is perhaps TRBD1 (5 bases). V lost 1 base, J lost 7 bases, and 17 bases lay in between. The CDR3 is 15 amino acids. Germline V gene data show CDR1 as SGHRS and CDR2 as YFSETQ.

The V call is TRBV20-1, the J call TRBJ2-2; 11 nucleotides match TRBD2. Germline V CDR1 and CDR2: DFQATT, SNEGSKA (reference sequence). The CDR3 is made up of 17 amino acids. With 4 bases clipped from V and 4 bases from J, the junction kept 11 bases outside the gene matches. CDR3 nucleotide sequence: TGCAGTGCTAAGCGGCTAGCGGGAGGCTCGGGCACCGGGGAGCTGTTTTTT. It yields the protein CSAKRLAGGSGTGELFF.

This clonotype was counted only a few times. The chain links TRBV11-2 to TRBJ1-5; D may be TRBD1 (5 bases). Germline V gene lookup returns CDR1 SGHAT and CDR2 FQNNGV. V was clipped by 2 bases and J by 6 bases, with 8 bases between them. The CDR3 is 13 amino acids. The CDR3 DNA reads TGTGCCAGCAGCTTACAGGGAAGTCAGCCCCAGCATTTT. This sequence encodes CASSLQGSQPQHF.

The V call is TRBV10-3, the J call TRBJ2-3; no firm D call. This CDR3 comprises 15 residues. The germline gives CDR1 ENHRY, CDR2 SYGVKD. Trimming took off 3 bases at V and 5 bases at J, with 15 bases between the two ends. The CDR3 DNA follows: TGTGCCATCAGTGAAGGGATAGCCGGTAGAGATACGCAGTATTTT. Encoded protein: CAISEGIAGRDTQYF.

The chain joins TRBV6-5 to TRBJ2-4; 8 bases are a match to TRBD1. V lost 5 bases, J lost 0 bases, and 6 bases stayed unmatched. The germline V gene encodes CDR1 MNHEY and CDR2 SVGAGI. The CDR3 loop spans 16 amino acids. CDR3 protein: CASSHGTGVAKNIQYF. In nucleotides, the CDR3 is TGTGCCAGCAGTCACGGGACAGGTGTAGCCAAAAACATTCAGTACTTC.

The chain joins TRBV4-3 to TRBJ2-1; D uncertain. V was cut by 3 bases and J by 0 bases, with 15 bases left in between. Germline CDR1 reads LGHNA; CDR2 reads YSLEER. The length of the CDR3 is 17 residues. CDR3 sequence (DNA): TGCGCCAGCAGCCAGAGGCGAACTCTGGGCTCCTACAATGAGCAGTTCTTC. Protein product: CASSQRRTLGSYNEQFF.

This clonotype was seen at least ten times. This chain uses TRBV29-1 with TRBJ2-2; D is perhaps TRBD1 (6 bases). The CDR3 is 12 amino acids. CDR1 and CDR2 (germline): SQVTM, ANQGSEA. V was shortened by 6 bases and J by 1 base, with 6 bases between the two germline ends. This CDR3 is CSVGQNTGELFF. CDR3 nucleotide sequence: TGCAGCGTGGGACAGAACACCGGGGAGCTGTTTTTT.

This clonotype was observed a handful of times. The chain is built from TRBV6-2 or TRBV6-3 and TRBJ2-2, with D uncertain. Per the germline V gene, CDR1 is MNHEY and CDR2 is SVGEGT. Trimming pared 1 base from V and 0 bases from J, leaving 3 bases between. This CDR3 has 14 residues. The CDR3 nucleotides are TGTGCCAGCAGTTACTTAGCGAACACCGGGGAGCTGTTTTTT. Its protein product is CASSYLANTGELFF.

This clonotype was detected a few times. The chain recombines TRBV5-6 with TRBJ2-7; D possibly uses TRBD1 or TRBD2 (5 bases each). The CDR3 totals 15 residues. The V end was cut by 3 bases, the J end by 0 bases, with 13 bases between. Per germline, CDR1 SGHDT and CDR2 YYEEEE. CDR3: CASSSSGTLSYEQYF. CDR3 nucleotide sequence: TGTGCCAGCAGCTCATCCGGGACCCTCTCCTACGAGCAGTACTTC.

This clonotype turned up a few times. V gene TRBV7-3 combines with J gene TRBJ2-3; D gene uncertain. Trimming shortened V by 3 bases and J by 6 bases, and 13 bases separated the two germline ends. The CDR3 has 14 residues. CDR1 SGHTA and CDR2 FQGTGA come from the germline V gene. In DNA, the CDR3 is TGTGCCAGCAGCTTTTCCCCAATAGGCGATACGCAGTATTTT. This encodes CASSFSPIGDTQYF. The full variable domain, with the rest looked up from reference TRBV7-3 and TRBJ2-3, is GAGVSQTPSNKVTEKGKYVELRCDPISGHTALYWYRQSLGQGPEFLIYFQGTGAADDSGLPNDRFFAVRPEGSVSTLKIQRTERGDSAVYLCASSFSPIGDTQYFGPGTRLTVL.

This clonotype has a handful of counts. This chain uses TRBV27 with TRBJ2-5, with D tentatively TRBD1 (5 bases). Trimming took off 3 bases at V and 1 base at J, with 9 bases between the two ends. The CDR3 spans 14 residues. The germline CDR1 and CDR2 sequences are MNHEY and SMNVEV (reference sequence). The CDR3 sequence: CASSFHDSQETQYF. CDR3 DNA: TGTGCCAGCAGTTTTCACGACAGCCAAGAGACCCAGTACTTC.

This clonotype was seen only a few times. The chain employs TRBV20-1 and TRBJ1-5, with a weak D call TRBD1 (5 bases). The ends were cut back, 4 bases at V and 6 bases at J, with 13 bases in the middle. The CDR3 is 13 amino acids. Germline CDR1 DFQATT, CDR2 SNEGSKA (reference sequence). CDR3 protein: CSAIRGAGQPQHF. In DNA form, the CDR3 reads TGCAGTGCTATTCGGGGCGCTGGTCAGCCCCAGCATTTT.

This clonotype was detected a few times. The gene calls are TRBV4-1 and TRBJ1-3; the D gene is possibly TRBD1 (5 bases). CDR3 length: 14 amino acids. V gave up 6 bases and J gave up 6 bases, with 15 bases separating them. CDR1 and CDR2 from the germline V gene are MGHRA and YSYEKL. The CDR3 region is CASSPTAQENTIYF. The CDR3 nucleotides are TGCGCCAGCAGTCCGACAGCGCAAGAAAACACCATATATTTT.

This clonotype has just a few counts. The chain carries TRBV19 and TRBJ2-1; 7 bases map to TRBD1. The CDR3 sequence is 13 residues long. Germline-derived CDR1 and CDR2 are LNHDA and SQIVND (reference sequence). V shed 3 bases and J 9 bases; nucleotides not matched to a gene: 5. For the CDR3, the DNA is TGTGCCAGTAGTATTCAGGGGGTGGGTGAGCAGTTCTTC. It translates to CASSIQGVGEQFF. Full variable domain (outside the CDR3, taken from reference TRBV19 and TRBJ2-1): DGGITQSPKYLFRKEGQNVTLSCEQNLNHDAMYWYRQDPGQGLRLIYYSQIVNDFQKGDIAEGYSVSREKKESFPLTVTSAQKNPTAFYLCASSIQGVGEQFFGPGTRLTVL.

This clonotype has a count of ten or more. This rearrangement joins TRBV4-3 to TRBJ2-3; no clear D gene. V lost 0 bases and J lost 4, with 8 bases in between. The CDR3 contains 14 residues. Germline-derived CDR1 and CDR2 are LGHNA and YSLEER. The CDR3 region is CASSQDSGSDTQYF. For the CDR3, the DNA is TGCGCCAGCAGCCAAGATTCCGGATCAGATACGCAGTATTTT.

This chain joins TRBV2 and TRBJ1-1, with no clear D. This CDR3 has 13 residues. Germline lookup yields CDR1 SNHLY and CDR2 FYNNEI. V lost 4 bases to trimming and J lost 1 base, with 7 bases between them. The CDR3 region has the DNA TGTGCCAGCAGTGGTCGTCAGAACACTGAAGCTTTCTTT. Encoded protein: CASSGRQNTEAFF.

This clonotype was found a few times. CDR3 DNA sequence: TGTGCCGCAAGGGCCGCGGGTCCCGCCTACGAGCAGTACTTC. The encoded protein is CAARAAGPAYEQYF. The chain joins TRBV28 to TRBJ2-7; TRBD2 might be the D (5 bases). Germline CDR1 reads MDHEN; CDR2 reads SYDVKM. This CDR3 contains 14 residues. V lost 11 bases, J lost 2 bases, and 19 bases lay in between. Full variable domain (remainder filled in from reference TRBV28 and TRBJ2-7): DVKVTQSSRYLVKRTGEKVFLECVQDMDHENMFWYRQDPGLGLRLIYFSYDVKMKEKGDIPEGYSVSREKKERFSLILESASTNQTSMYLCAARAAGPAYEQYFGPGTRLTVT.

This clonotype was seen only a few times. This chain connects TRBV28 to TRBJ2-7; 9 bases fit TRBD1. The CDR3 is made up of 14 amino acids. Germline loops: CDR1 MDHEN, CDR2 SYDVKM. Unmatched junction bases numbered 4, after V lost 7 bases and J lost 0 bases. Here the CDR3 DNA reads TGTGCCAGCACAACAGGGGGCAGCTCCTACGAGCAGTACTTC. Residues: CASTTGGSSYEQYF.

This clonotype was detected a few times. The rearrangement uses TRBV24-1 and TRBJ2-7, with 10 bases matching TRBD1. Per the germline V gene, CDR1 is KGHDR and CDR2 is SFDVKD. Losses at the gene ends were 1 base for V and 5 bases for J; bases not matched to a gene: 4. This CDR3 has 15 amino acids. CDR3 bases: TGTGCCACCAGTGATTTCACGACAGGGGGCCACGAGCAGTACTTC. Its protein is CATSDFTTGGHEQYF.

The chain employs TRBV7-2 and TRBJ2-1; D remains ambiguous. This CDR3 comprises 14 residues. From germline, CDR1 is SGHTA and CDR2 FQGNSA. V was cut by 1 base and J by 6 bases, with 10 bases left in between. The CDR3 DNA is TGTGCCAGCAGCTTAGGCGTGGTTGGCAATGAGCAGTTCTTC. Protein sequence: CASSLGVVGNEQFF.

The V gene is TRBV5-1, the J gene TRBJ2-5; D is unclear. There are 14 residues in the CDR3. V was shortened by 2 bases and J by 2 bases, with 10 bases between the two germline ends. Looked up from germline, CDR1 is SGHRS and CDR2 is YFSETQ. The CDR3 here is CASSLGPQQETQYF. CDR3 nucleotide sequence: TGCGCCAGCAGCTTAGGACCGCAGCAAGAGACCCAGTACTTC.

The V and J genes are TRBV6-5 and TRBJ2-7; 9 bases are a match to TRBD1. Per germline, CDR1 MNHEY and CDR2 SVGAGI. The length of the CDR3 is 13 residues. V lost 2 bases and J lost 7; bases outside the gene matches: 3. CDR3 coding DNA: TGTGCCAGCAGTTACCGAGGACAGGGGGAGCAGTACTTC. The encoded protein is CASSYRGQGEQYF.

This clonotype was detected only a few times. The chain combines TRBV4-2 with TRBJ1-4, with a possible D match to TRBD1 (6 bases). With 0 bases removed from V and 6 bases from J, the gap between germline ends came to 17 bases. From germline, CDR1 is LGHNA and CDR2 YNFKEQ. The CDR3 has 17 amino acids. CDR3 sequence (DNA): TGTGCCAGCAGCCAAGATGGCCTTCCAGGGGAGGATGAAAAACTGTTTTTT. This sequence encodes CASSQDGLPGEDEKLFF.